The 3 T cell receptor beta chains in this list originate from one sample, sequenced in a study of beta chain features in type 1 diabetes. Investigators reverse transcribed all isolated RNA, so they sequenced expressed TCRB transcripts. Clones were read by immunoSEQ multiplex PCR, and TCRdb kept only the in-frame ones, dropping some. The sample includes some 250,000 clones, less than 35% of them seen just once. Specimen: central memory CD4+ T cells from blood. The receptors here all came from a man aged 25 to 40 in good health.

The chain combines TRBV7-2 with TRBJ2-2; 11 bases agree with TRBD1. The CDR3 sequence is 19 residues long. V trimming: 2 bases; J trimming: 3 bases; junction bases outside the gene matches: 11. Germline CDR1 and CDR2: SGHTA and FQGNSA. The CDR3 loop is CASSLLPPDRGQYTGELFF. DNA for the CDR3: TGTGCCAGCAGCTTACTCCCCCCGGACAGGGGGCAGTACACCGGGGAGCTGTTTTTT.

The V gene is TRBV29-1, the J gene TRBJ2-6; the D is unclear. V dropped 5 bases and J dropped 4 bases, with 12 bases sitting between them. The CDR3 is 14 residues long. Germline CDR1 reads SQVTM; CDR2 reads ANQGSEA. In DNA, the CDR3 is TGCAGCGTTTATGAGTCGCCAGGGGCCAACGTCCTGACTTTC. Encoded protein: CSVYESPGANVLTF.

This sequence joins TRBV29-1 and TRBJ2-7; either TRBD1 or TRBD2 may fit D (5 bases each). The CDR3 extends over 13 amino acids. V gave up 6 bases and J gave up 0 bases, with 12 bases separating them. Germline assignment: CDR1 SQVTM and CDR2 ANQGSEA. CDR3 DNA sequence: TGCAGCGTCCGGGACGTCCACTCCTACGAGCAGTACTTC. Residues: CSVRDVHSYEQYF.